Listed here are 14 T cell receptor beta chains from one sample, sequenced in a study of cytomegalovirus exposure and HLA in healthy donors. PCR employed 60 Vbeta and 13 Jbeta primers. Only in-frame clones appear in the TCRdb table, and some are missing; sequencing was by immunoSEQ multiplex PCR. The table has some 150,000 clones, around 74% seen once. Specimen: PBMCs. These receptors were taken from a man aged 50-59 years in good health and CMV-seropositive.

The chain carries TRBV7-9 and TRBJ2-1, with 9 bases identical to TRBD2. CDR1 and CDR2 from the germline V gene are SEHNR and FQNEAQ (reference sequence). The V and J ends lost 5 bases and 5 bases, in that order; junction bases with no gene match: 7. The CDR3 extends over 15 amino acids. The CDR3 DNA reads as TGTGCCAGCAGCCCCCTAGCGGGATTCGACAATGAGCAGTTCTTC. Its protein product is CASSPLAGFDNEQFF.

The V call is TRBV7-8, the J call TRBJ2-3; D gene unclear. V was clipped by 3 bases and J by 1 base, with 8 bases between them. Germline V lookup: CDR1 SGHVS, CDR2 FQNEAQ. The CDR3 has 14 amino acids. CDR3 in DNA: TGTGCCAGCAGCTTCACTATCCGCACAGATACGCAGTATTTT. Protein: CASSFTIRTDTQYF.

This clone has just a few counts. The genes are TRBV13 and TRBJ1-5; tentatively, D is TRBD1 (5 bases). V was shortened by 0 bases and J by 5 bases, with 8 bases between the two germline ends. This CDR3 region has 14 residues. The germline gives CDR1 PRHDT, CDR2 FYEKMQ (reference sequence). CDR3 DNA: TGTGCCAGCAGCTTAGGTGGGGCTGATCAGCCCCAGCATTTT. Its protein product is CASSLGGADQPQHF.

The chain uses TRBV6-1 and TRBJ1-1, with D possibly TRBD1 on 6 matching bases. Trimming left V 6 bases short and J 5 bases short, with 16 bases between. Germline V lookup: CDR1 MNHNS, CDR2 SASEGT. This CDR3 spans 14 amino acids. The CDR3: CASSPPTGTTEAFF. The CDR3 bases are TGTGCCAGCAGCCCTCCCACAGGGACGACTGAAGCTTTCTTT.

This clone was counted between two and nine times. This rearrangement joins TRBV15 to TRBJ1-4, with D perhaps TRBD1 (5 bases). V was shortened by 1 base and J by 6 bases, with 15 bases between the two germline ends. The CDR3 totals 16 residues. Germline CDR1 reads LNHNV; CDR2 reads YYDKDF (reference sequence). The CDR3 DNA is TGTGCCACCAGCAGAGCCTTGGGGAGGGGAGATGAAAAACTGTTTTTT. Its protein is CATSRALGRGDEKLFF.

This rearrangement joins TRBV7-9 to TRBJ1-2, with D unresolved. Germline V gives CDR1 SEHNR, CDR2 FQNEAQ (reference sequence). The CDR3 length is 13 residues. Trimming took off 5 bases at V and 2 bases at J, with 9 bases between the two ends. The CDR3 DNA sequence: TGTGCCAGCAGCCCCTCGTTGAACTATGGCTACACCTTC. Its translation is CASSPSLNYGYTF.

This clone occurred once. The V gene is TRBV7-2, the J gene TRBJ2-1; tentatively, D is TRBD2 (5 bases). The CDR3 consists of 16 residues. Between the trimmed V and J ends, which lost 1 base and 0 bases, there was a span of 10 bases. Germline V lookup: CDR1 SGHTA, CDR2 FQGNSA. The chain's CDR3 is CASSLGGGPSYNEQFF. CDR3 coding DNA: TGTGCCAGCAGCTTAGGAGGCGGGCCCTCCTACAATGAGCAGTTCTTC. Supplemented by reference TRBV7-2 and TRBJ2-1, the full variable domain reads GAGVSQSPSNKVTEKGKDVELRCDPISGHTALYWYRQSLGQGLEFLIYFQGNSAPDKSGLPSDRFSAERTGGSVSTLTIQRTQQEDSAVYLCASSLGGGPSYNEQFFGPGTRLTVL.

The CDR3 sequence is CASSSRDGFREQYF. Here the CDR3 DNA reads TGCGCCAGCAGCTCGCGGGACGGTTTTAGGGAGCAGTACTTC. The chain is built from TRBV5-1 and TRBJ2-7, with D perhaps matching TRBD2 (6 bases). V was cut by 3 bases and J by 7 bases, with 17 bases left in between. The CDR3 is made up of 14 amino acids. Germline V lookup: CDR1 SGHRS, CDR2 YFSETQ.

The chain links TRBV4-1 to TRBJ2-5; perhaps TRBD2 as D (5 bases). CDR3 length: 14 amino acids. The germline gives CDR1 MGHRA, CDR2 YSYEKL. V dropped 0 bases and J dropped 5 bases, with 10 bases sitting between them. The CDR3 DNA reads TGCGCCAGCAGCCAAGAGAGGGCGCTCGAGACCCAGTACTTC. As protein: CASSQERALETQYF.

The rearrangement uses TRBV27 and TRBJ1-1, with 7 bases that match TRBD1. The J segment lost 4 bases and the V segment lost 2 bases, leaving 4 bases of the junction unmatched. This CDR3 comprises 14 residues. Germline lookup yields CDR1 MNHEY and CDR2 SMNVEV (reference sequence). This chain's CDR3 is CASSLHRGLTEAFF. The CDR3 DNA reads TGTGCCAGCAGTTTACACAGGGGCCTCACTGAAGCTTTCTTT.

In DNA form, the CDR3 reads TGTGCCAGCAGCCCCTCACTGCCAGGGGGGAACACTGAAGCTTTCTTT. Protein: CASSPSLPGGNTEAFF. J is TRBJ1-1 and V is TRBV28, with TRBD1 matching 7 bases. The trim removed 6 bases at V and 1 base at J, leaving 11 bases unmatched. The CDR3 has 16 amino acids. Germline V CDR1 and CDR2: MDHEN, SYDVKM.

This clone has a handful of counts. CDR3 nucleotide sequence: TGTGCCGGGACGACTAGGGGCACAGATACGCAGTATTTT. Amino acids: CAGTTRGTDTQYF. This chain links TRBV30 with TRBJ2-3; the D gene is possibly TRBD2 (6 bases). The CDR3 contains 13 residues. Germline loops: CDR1 GTSNPN, CDR2 SVGIG (reference sequence). Trimming shortened V by 8 bases and J by 1 base, and 13 bases separated the two germline ends. The variable domain in full, with the rest retrieved from reference TRBV30 and TRBJ2-3, is SQTIHQWPATLVQPVGSPLSLECTVEGTSNPNLYWYRQAAGRGLQLLFYSVGIGQISSEVPQNLSASRPQDRQFILSSKKLLLSDSGFYLCAGTTRGTDTQYFGPGTRLTVL.

Concerning this clone itself: The junction shows a germline mismatch at one end, possibly a read error. CDR3 protein: CASSFGQGTEKLFF. DNA for the CDR3: TGTGCCAGCAGCTTCGGCCAGGGGACGGAAAAACTGTTTTTT. The rearrangement links TRBV5-1 to TRBJ1-4; D perhaps matches TRBD1 (6 bases). Germline-derived CDR1 and CDR2 are SGHRS and YFSETQ. The CDR3 runs 14 residues.

This clone occurred a few times. The rearrangement joins TRBV30 to TRBJ1-2, with D hard to call. V was trimmed by 3 bases and J by 8 bases, leaving 10 bases between them. The CDR3 runs 11 residues. CDR1 GTSNPN and CDR2 SVGIG come from the germline V gene (reference sequence). The chain's CDR3 is CAWSLLWGYTF. CDR3 bases: TGTGCCTGGAGCCTGCTATGGGGCTACACCTTC.